The rows below give T cell receptor beta chains drawn from one sample of a study of CD8 T cells in Susac syndrome. TCRdb re-derived calls from the immunoSEQ multiplex PCR reads in MiXCR, one entry per CDR3 protein. The top ten hold approximately 0.12% of the sample, which has more than 100,000 distinct CDR3 sequences, nearly 95% seen once. Input material: CD4+ T cells from PBMCs. The receptors derive from a human donor in good health. Both conserved end residues are part of each CDR3. The D gene is left open where the match is weak. Rows give clone size only sometimes, using once, few, many, or a class for an expanded clone.

NA | TRBJ1-1 | NA | TRBV10-3 | CAISESGANTEAFF | TGTGCCATCAGTGAGTCGGGGGCGAACACTGAAGCTTTCTTT
NA | TRBJ2-2 | TRBD1 | TRBV6-2/TRBV6-3 | CASSLRTGVDTGELFF | TGTGCCAGCAGTCTCCGGACAGGGGTTGACACCGGGGAGCTGTTTTTT
NA | TRBJ2-3 | TRBD1 | TRBV7-2 | CASSGQGTDTQYF | TGTGCCAGCAGCGGACAGGGCACAGATACGCAGTATTTT
NA | TRBJ2-6 | NA | TRBV18 | CASSLWTDSVSGANVLTF | TGTGCCAGCTCACTATGGACAGACTCCGTTTCTGGGGCCAACGTCCTGACTTTC
NA | TRBJ1-2 | NA | TRBV6-1 | CASSEESGDGYTF | TGTGCCAGCAGTGAAGAAAGTGGGGATGGCTACACCTTC
NA | TRBJ2-1 | TRBD2 | TRBV12-3/TRBV12-4 | CASRETSGRSFEQFF | TGTGCCAGCAGAGAAACTAGCGGGAGGTCGTTTGAGCAGTTCTTC
NA | TRBJ1-1 | NA | TRBV29-1 | CSVVLRRATEAFF | TGCAGCGTCGTACTTAGGAGGGCCACTGAAGCTTTCTTT
once | TRBJ1-4 | NA | TRBV2 | CASYQGPTNEKLFF | TGTGCCAGCTATCAGGGACCAACTAATGAAAAACTGTTTTTT
NA | TRBJ2-7 | NA | TRBV5-1 | CASSLVVPGSVGSYEQYF | TGCGCCAGCAGCTTGGTAGTGCCAGGGTCGGTGGGCTCCTACGAGCAGTACTTC
NA | TRBJ2-1 | NA | TRBV19 | CASSKTRSASSYNEQFF | TGTGCCAGTAGCAAGACTCGGAGCGCGAGCTCCTACAATGAGCAGTTCTTC
once | TRBJ1-5 | NA | TRBV7-8 | CASSPRDKIGRRPQHF | TGTGCCAGCAGCCCCCGGGACAAGATAGGGCGTAGGCCCCAGCATTTT
NA | TRBJ2-7 | NA | TRBV6-1 | CASRLDQSSYEQYF | TGTGCCAGCAGGTTGGACCAGAGCTCCTACGAGCAGTACTTC
NA | TRBJ2-3 | NA | TRBV7-2 | CASRRTPSTDTQYF | TGTGCCAGCAGGAGGACTCCCAGCACAGATACGCAGTATTTT
few | TRBJ2-3 | TRBD2 | TRBV4-2 | CASSQTSGRSDTQYF | TGTGCCAGCAGCCAGACTAGCGGGAGGTCAGATACGCAGTATTTT
NA | TRBJ2-7 | NA | TRBV6-1 | CASSDRYEQYF | TGTGCCAGCAGTGACCGATACGAGCAGTACTTC
NA | TRBJ1-1 | NA | TRBV19 | CASSILRDNTEAFF | TGTGCCAGTAGTATATTGAGGGACAACACTGAAGCTTTCTTT
NA | TRBJ2-7 | TRBD1 | TRBV7-2 | CASSVRTGDEQYF | TGTGCCAGCAGCGTCCGGACAGGGGACGAGCAGTACTTC
NA | TRBJ2-2 | NA | TRBV7-2 | CASTFGRNTGELFF | TGTGCCAGCACCTTCGGACGGAACACCGGGGAGCTGTTTTTT
NA | TRBJ2-1 | TRBD2 | TRBV4-2 | CASSQDEGSGTYNEQFF | TGTGCCAGCAGCCAAGACGAGGGTAGCGGGACCTACAATGAGCAGTTCTTC
NA | TRBJ2-3 | NA | TRBV7-9 | CASSFLEDTQYF | TGTGCCAGCAGCTTTCTGGAAGATACGCAGTATTTT
NA | TRBJ1-2 | NA | TRBV15 | CATSFTGYGYTF | TGTGCCACCAGCTTTACAGGGTACGGCTACACCTTC
NA | TRBJ1-1 | NA | TRBV29-1 | CSVAFGVGEAFF | TGCAGCGTTGCGTTCGGGGTCGGTGAAGCTTTCTTT
NA | TRBJ2-7 | NA | TRBV7-2 | CASRQRGHLPYEQYF | TGTGCCAGCAGGCAACGTGGACACCTGCCCTACGAGCAGTACTTC
NA | TRBJ1-5 | TRBD1 | TRBV3-1 | CASSQGGQGRQPQHF | TGTGCCAGCAGCCAAGGCGGACAGGGTCGTCAGCCCCAGCATTTT
NA | TRBJ2-7 | NA | TRBV11-2 | CASSLTDEGSYEQYF | TGTGCCAGCAGCTTAACGGACGAAGGCTCCTACGAGCAGTACTTC
NA | TRBJ1-4 | NA | TRBV7-9 | CAIGGGGNEKLFF | TGTGCCATCGGAGGGGGGGGTAATGAAAAACTGTTTTTT
NA | TRBJ1-1 | NA | TRBV23-1 | CASSQSQHQERNTEAFF | TGCGCCAGCAGTCAATCGCAACATCAGGAGAGGAACACTGAAGCTTTCTTT
NA | TRBJ2-1 | TRBD1 | TRBV28 | CASSPPGTVWNEQFF | TGTGCCAGCAGTCCCCCCGGGACAGTGTGGAATGAGCAGTTCTTC
NA | TRBJ2-1 | TRBD2 | TRBV5-1 | CASSLGLADGNEQFF | TGCGCCAGCAGCTTGGGGCTAGCGGATGGCAATGAGCAGTTCTTC
NA | TRBJ1-2 | NA | TRBV5-1 | CASSMDRASGYTF | TGCGCCAGCAGTATGGACCGGGCGAGCGGCTACACCTTC
NA | TRBJ2-7 | TRBD2 | TRBV6-5 | CASSYSLAGDIGEQYF | TGTGCCAGCAGTTACTCACTAGCGGGAGACATCGGCGAGCAGTACTTC
NA | TRBJ1-1 | NA | TRBV3-1 | CASNLNTEAFF | TGTGCCAGCAATCTGAACACTGAAGCTTTCTTT
NA | TRBJ2-3 | TRBD1 | TRBV25-1 | CASSTRQGSTDTQYF | TGTGCCAGCAGTACCCGACAGGGAAGTACGGATACGCAGTATTTT
NA | TRBJ2-7 | NA | TRBV27 | CASSGFRGGGVQYF | TGTGCCAGCAGTGGATTCCGAGGAGGGGGGGTGCAGTACTTC
NA | TRBJ1-2 | NA | TRBV30 | CAWSVGPGPYGYTF | TGTGCCTGGAGTGTAGGCCCGGGTCCTTATGGCTACACCTTC
once | TRBJ2-7 | NA | TRBV5-1 | CASSFGGSVYEQYF | TGCGCCAGCAGCTTTGGGGGATCAGTCTACGAGCAGTACTTC
NA | TRBJ1-2 | NA | TRBV18 | CASSPQEDYGYTF | TGTGCCAGCTCTCCCCAGGAAGACTATGGCTACACCTTC
NA | TRBJ1-1 | NA | TRBV3-1 | CASSRREGRTEAFF | TGTGCCAGCAGCCGGAGGGAGGGGAGGACTGAAGCTTTCTTT
once | TRBJ2-2 | NA | TRBV19 | CASSTLLTVTGELFF | TGTGCCAGTAGTACCCTTTTAACAGTCACCGGGGAGCTGTTTTTT
NA | TRBJ1-2 | NA | TRBV2 | CASSDEVVGDGYTF | TGTGCCAGCAGTGACGAGGTGGTAGGGGATGGCTACACCTTC
NA | TRBJ1-5 | NA | TRBV29-1 | CSVGAGFDSNQPQHF | TGCAGCGTTGGGGCGGGCTTTGATAGCAATCAGCCCCAGCATTTT